A selection of T cell receptor beta chains follows, all from one sample in a study of T cell changes during pregnancy in multiple sclerosis. Assay: immunoSEQ multiplex PCR; the TCRdb copy retains only in-frame clones and omits some. The table has about 32,000 clones, about 92% seen once. The material was CD8+ T cells from peripheral blood mononuclear cells, obtained in the first trimester of pregnancy. These receptors were collected from a female donor with multiple sclerosis, enrolled in a pregnancy study. Each CDR3 is given with its conserved first and last residue. The order of the fields is D gene, J gene, V gene, CDR3 length, clone size, CDR3 DNA, CDR3 protein. A D gene is named only where the DNA matches it firmly. The size entry is marked missing in some rows and otherwise reads once, few, many or a size class.

TRBD1,TRBJ2-7,TRBV13,15,NA,TGCGCCAGCAGCTTGACCGGACAGGGGAAGTACGAGCAGTACTTC,CASSLTGQGKYEQYF
NA,TRBJ2-7,TRBV5-1,15,few,TGCGCCAGCAGCTCCTTACAGGGTCTGTCCTACGAGCAGTACTTC,CASSSLQGLSYEQYF
TRBD1,TRBJ1-4,TRBV4-3,11,NA,TGCGCCAGCAGCCCAGGACAGGGACTGTTTTTT,CASSPGQGLFF
TRBD1,TRBJ1-1,TRBV7-2,13,NA,TGTGCCAGCGAGCCGGGACAGAGCACTGAAGCTTTCTTT,CASEPGQSTEAFF
NA,TRBJ1-2,TRBV6-6,16,NA,TGTGCCAGCAGCCACGACAGCAGCCTCCACCTCTATGGCTACACCTTC,CASSHDSSLHLYGYTF
NA,TRBJ2-1,TRBV28,16,NA,TGTGCCAGCAGTTTCCACGGGAGCCCCGAATACAATGAGCAGTTCTTC,CASSFHGSPEYNEQFF
NA,TRBJ2-6,TRBV2,16,once,TGTGCCAGCAGTGAAGTCGAGGGAACTGGGGCCAACGTCCTGACTTTC,CASSEVEGTGANVLTF
TRBD1,TRBJ1-2,TRBV29-1,16,NA,TGCAGCGTTGAAGATCCATCGGACAGGGGGCCCTATGGCTACACCTTC,CSVEDPSDRGPYGYTF
TRBD1,TRBJ1-1,TRBV5-6,17,NA,TGTGCCAGCAGCTTGGGGGCCTCGGGACAGCTAAACACTGAAGCTTTCTTT,CASSLGASGQLNTEAFF
TRBD2,TRBJ2-1,TRBV27,15,NA,TGTGCCAGCAGTCTAACCGGGACTAGCGGGTTTGAGCAGTTCTTC,CASSLTGTSGFEQFF
NA,TRBJ2-1,TRBV2,12,many,TGTGCCAGCAGTCTTGGGGCGAACCGACGGTTCTTC,CASSLGANRRFF
NA,TRBJ2-1,TRBV27,14,once,TGTGCCAGCAGTTTGCAGGGGCCCTACAATGAGCAGTTCTTC,CASSLQGPYNEQFF
NA,TRBJ2-4,TRBV10-3,15,NA,TGTGCTTGCGGGGATGGAGTGTCGGCCAAAAACATTCAGTACTTC,CACGDGVSAKNIQYF
NA,TRBJ2-1,TRBV21-1,15,NA,TGTGCCAGCAGTAGGACTAGCGGGAGGGCCAGCGAGCAGTTCTTC,CASSRTSGRASEQFF
NA,TRBJ1-1,TRBV19,16,NA,TGTGCCAGTAGTATCCGCGACCTCCGGAGGAACACTGAAGCTTTCTTT,CASSIRDLRRNTEAFF
NA,TRBJ2-7,TRBV2,16,NA,TGTGCCAGCAGTGAGTGGGGTCAGGGATCCTCCTACGAGCAGTACTTC,CASSEWGQGSSYEQYF
TRBD2,TRBJ2-5,TRBV7-9,14,NA,TGTGCCAGCAGACCCCTAGCGGGAGAAGAGACCCAGTACTTC,CASRPLAGEETQYF
TRBD2,TRBJ2-3,TRBV27,17,NA,TGTGCCAGCAGTCCTAAGGGAGGGCTAGCGGGTAGCGGTACGCAGTATTTT,CASSPKGGLAGSGTQYF
TRBD2,TRBJ2-3,TRBV4-3,18,few,TGCGCCAGCAGCCAAGATCCACCTAGCGGTCCTAGCACAGATACGCAGTATTTT,CASSQDPPSGPSTDTQYF
TRBD2,TRBJ2-1,TRBV19,17,NA,TGTGCCAGTAGTCCCTCCGGGGAGCGGGAGGGCCTTAATGAGCAGTTCTTC,CASSPSGEREGLNEQFF
TRBD2,TRBJ2-1,TRBV6-4,13,NA,TGTGCCAGCAGTGAGACTAGCGTCAATGAGCAGTTCTTC,CASSETSVNEQFF
TRBD1,TRBJ1-5,TRBV5-1,17,NA,TGCGCCAGCAGCTTGGAGTCCCCCGGGACAGATGAGCAGCCCCAGCATTTT,CASSLESPGTDEQPQHF